This T cell receptor (beta chain) appears in the sequencing data of a study of blood T cell repertoires in COVID-19. On the study more broadly: Acute and convalescent COVID-19 samples came from the United States, Italy and Spain.

Assay: immunoSEQ multiplex PCR; the TCRdb copy retains only in-frame clones and omits some. The sample consists of some 80,000 clones, more than 75% of them appearing once. The CDR3 totals 20 residues. V lost 1 base, J lost 2 bases, and 25 bases lay in between. The germline gives CDR1 SGDLS, CDR2 YYNGEE. V gene TRBV9 combines with J gene TRBJ1-5; the D gene is possibly TRBD1 (6 bases). The TCR originated in a man between 60 and 70 years old with COVID-19, enrolled during active disease. The sample taken for sequencing was peripheral blood. The CDR3 spells CASSVPSLRQARKGNQPQHF. CDR3 nucleotide sequence: TGTGCCAGCAGCGTACCCTCGCTAAGACAGGCCAGAAAAGGCAATCAGCCCCAGCATTTT.